The 15 T cell receptor beta chains listed next were all sequenced from one sample in a study of T cells in localized non-small cell lung cancer. Data came from immunoSEQ multiplex PCR; TCRdb stores just in-frame clones and leaves some out. The top ten hold around 2.8% of the sample, which has some 80,000 clones, just under 85% seen once. The sequences come from peripheral blood, collected before any cancer treatment. The receptors here all came from a man aged 40 to 69 with stage I lung adenocarcinoma.

V and J are TRBV7-6 and TRBJ2-7; 9 nucleotides align to TRBD2. Germline lookup yields CDR1 SGHVS and CDR2 FNYEAQ. The length of the CDR3 is 16 residues. With V trimmed by 2 bases and J by 2 bases, 7 bases remained unmatched. Here the CDR3 reads CASSLRGAGGTYEQYF. In DNA, the CDR3 is TGTGCCAGCAGCTTACGAGGAGCGGGGGGAACCTACGAGCAGTACTTC.

This clone has a handful of counts. The V and J genes are TRBV30 and TRBJ2-1, with D possibly TRBD2 on 6 matching bases. Germline assignment: CDR1 GTSNPN and CDR2 SVGIG (reference sequence). This CDR3 spans 12 amino acids. Trimming pared 3 bases from V and 10 bases from J, leaving 13 bases between. The CDR3 reads CAWSMPGAEQFF. CDR3 bases: TGTGCCTGGAGCATGCCGGGAGCCGAGCAGTTCTTC.

The J gene is TRBJ2-1, the V gene TRBV6-5, with 11 bases matching TRBD2. This CDR3 has 16 residues. Per the germline V gene, CDR1 is MNHEY and CDR2 is SVGAGI. Trimming took 4 bases from V and 7 from J; bases not matched to a gene: 9. The DNA for the CDR3 is TGTGCCAGCAGTTTTAGCGGGAGGGCCGGGAGGAATGAGCAGTTCTTC. Its translation: CASSFSGRAGRNEQFF.

V is TRBV28 and J is TRBJ2-1; 10 bases match TRBD1. The germline CDR1 and CDR2 sequences are MDHEN and SYDVKM. J lost 16 bases, V lost 4 bases, and 7 bases had no gene match. This CDR3 comprises 12 residues. For the CDR3, the DNA is TGTGCCAGCAGTTATAACCGGGACAGGGGATTCTTC. Residues: CASSYNRDRGFF.

This chain connects TRBV6-1 to TRBJ1-5; TRBD1 might be the D (6 bases). Germline values: CDR1 MNHNS, CDR2 SASEGT. This CDR3 spans 14 amino acids. The germline V and J ends were trimmed by 4 bases and 2 bases, with 9 bases remaining between them. The CDR3 loop reads CASSARQGNQPQHF. CDR3 nucleotides: TGTGCCAGCAGTGCCCGACAGGGCAATCAGCCCCAGCATTTT.

This chain uses TRBV18 with TRBJ1-3; D remains ambiguous. Germline assignment: CDR1 KGHSH and CDR2 LQKENI. This CDR3 is built from 14 residues. Trimming left V 2 bases short and J 7 bases short, with 12 bases between. In nucleotides, the CDR3 is TGTGCCAGCTCACCATCGGGGATGGGTAACACCATATATTTT. Translated, it gives CASSPSGMGNTIYF.

The CDR3 DNA reads as TGTGCCAGCAGCTTCACCACCGGGGGAAACACCATATATTTT. It specifies CASSFTTGGNTIYF. V is TRBV5-4 and J is TRBJ1-3, with D uncertain. Trimming took 2 bases from V and 4 from J, leaving 10 bases between them. Germline-derived CDR1 and CDR2 are SGHNT and YYREEE (reference sequence). This CDR3 is 14 amino acids long.

The count of this clone is one. This sequence joins TRBV7-3 and TRBJ2-7, with D hard to call. Germline assignment: CDR1 SGHTA and CDR2 FQGTGA. With 2 bases removed from V and 2 bases from J, the gap between germline ends came to 7 bases. The length of the CDR3 is 13 residues. The chain's CDR3 is CASSLGRTYEQYF. CDR3 DNA sequence: TGTGCCAGCAGCTTAGGGCGAACCTACGAGCAGTACTTC.

The chain recombines TRBV7-3 with TRBJ2-7, with TRBD2 matching over 10 bases. Trimming took 3 bases from V and 3 from J; bases not matched to a gene: 2. CDR1 is SGHTA, CDR2 FQGTGA, per germline. This CDR3 has 14 amino acids. The CDR3 DNA reads TGTGCCAGCAGCTTTAGCGGGGGGAACTACGAGCAGTACTTC. Its translation is CASSFSGGNYEQYF. Full variable domain (outside the CDR3, taken from reference TRBV7-3 and TRBJ2-7): GAGVSQTPSNKVTEKGKYVELRCDPISGHTALYWYRQSLGQGPEFLIYFQGTGAADDSGLPNDRFFAVRPEGSVSTLKIQRTERGDSAVYLCASSFSGGNYEQYFGPGTRLTVT.

V and J are TRBV20-1 and TRBJ1-1; D not resolved. CDR3 length: 9 residues. Trimming stripped 4 bases from V and 7 bases from J, with 4 bases between. Germline CDR1 DFQATT, CDR2 SNEGSKA (reference sequence). The DNA for the CDR3 is TGCAGTGCTAATTATGAAGCTTTCTTT. Translated: CSANYEAFF.

The chain links TRBV18 to TRBJ2-1; TRBD2 matches at 13 bases. The CDR3 has 17 residues. Germline V gives CDR1 KGHSH, CDR2 LQKENI. Trimming at V came to 5 bases and at J to 4 bases, leaving 8 bases not matched to a gene. CDR3 coding DNA: TGTGCCAGCTCAAGGACTAGCGGGAGTTGGCGTTACAATGAGCAGTTCTTC. It codes for CASSRTSGSWRYNEQFF.

J is TRBJ2-1 and V is TRBV19; 9 bases line up with TRBD2. The CDR3 is 20 amino acids. Germline V lookup: CDR1 LNHDA, CDR2 SQIVND (reference sequence). Trimming cost V 0 bases and J 1 base; bases outside gene matches: 13. The DNA of the CDR3 is TGTGCCAGTAGTATAGATCTTGGAGGTAGCGGGAGCATTTCCTACAATGAGCAGTTCTTC. Its translation is CASSIDLGGSGSISYNEQFF. Together with reference TRBV19 and TRBJ2-1, the CDR3 gives the full variable domain: DGGITQSPKYLFRKEGQNVTLSCEQNLNHDAMYWYRQDPGQGLRLIYYSQIVNDFQKGDIAEGYSVSREKKESFPLTVTSAQKNPTAFYLCASSIDLGGSGSISYNEQFFGPGTRLTVL.

The V and J genes are TRBV7-9 and TRBJ2-7; no firm D call. CDR3 length equals 14 residues. The germline CDR1 and CDR2 sequences are SEHNR and FQNEAQ (reference sequence). Trimming left V 3 bases short and J 0 bases short, with 9 bases between. The chain's CDR3 is CASSFTGFSYEQYF. The CDR3 DNA is TGTGCCAGCAGCTTCACGGGTTTCTCCTACGAGCAGTACTTC.

This chain uses TRBV11-1 with TRBJ1-2; D unclear. The CDR3 is 12 amino acids. In germline, CDR1 is SGHAT, CDR2 FQDESV (reference sequence). Trimming removed 5 bases from V and 6 bases from J, with 10 bases in between. CDR3 sequence reads: CASSPGPDGYTF. CDR3 bases: TGTGCCAGCAGCCCAGGTCCAGATGGCTACACCTTC.

The CDR3 spells CASSIPDSNEQFF. The CDR3 DNA is TGTGCCAGTAGTATTCCCGACTCAAATGAGCAGTTCTTC. V is TRBV19 and J is TRBJ2-1, with D hard to call. Per the germline V gene, CDR1 is LNHDA and CDR2 is SQIVND (reference sequence). The CDR3 totals 13 residues. Between the trimmed V and J ends, which lost 3 bases and 7 bases, there was a span of 10 bases.